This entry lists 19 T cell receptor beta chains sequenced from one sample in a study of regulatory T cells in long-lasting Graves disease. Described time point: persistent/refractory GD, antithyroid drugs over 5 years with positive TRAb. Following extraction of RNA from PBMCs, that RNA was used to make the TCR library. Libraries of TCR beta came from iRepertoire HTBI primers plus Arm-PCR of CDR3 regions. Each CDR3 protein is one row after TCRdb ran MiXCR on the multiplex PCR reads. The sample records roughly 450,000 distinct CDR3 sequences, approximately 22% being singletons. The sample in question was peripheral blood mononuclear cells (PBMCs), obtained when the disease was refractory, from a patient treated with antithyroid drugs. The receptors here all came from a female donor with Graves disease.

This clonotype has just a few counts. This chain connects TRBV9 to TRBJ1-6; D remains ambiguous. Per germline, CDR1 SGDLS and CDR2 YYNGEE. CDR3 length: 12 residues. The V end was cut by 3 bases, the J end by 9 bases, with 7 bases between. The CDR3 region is CASSGISSPLHF. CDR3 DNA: TGTGCCAGCAGCGGAATATCTTCACCCCTCCACTTT.

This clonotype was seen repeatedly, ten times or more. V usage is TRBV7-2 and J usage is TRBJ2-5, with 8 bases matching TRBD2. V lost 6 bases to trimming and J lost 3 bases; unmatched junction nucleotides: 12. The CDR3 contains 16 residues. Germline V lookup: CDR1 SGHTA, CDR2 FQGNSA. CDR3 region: CASSFAVSGGEETQYF. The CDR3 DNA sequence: TGTGCCAGCAGTTTTGCCGTCTCCGGGGGGGAAGAGACCCAGTACTTC.

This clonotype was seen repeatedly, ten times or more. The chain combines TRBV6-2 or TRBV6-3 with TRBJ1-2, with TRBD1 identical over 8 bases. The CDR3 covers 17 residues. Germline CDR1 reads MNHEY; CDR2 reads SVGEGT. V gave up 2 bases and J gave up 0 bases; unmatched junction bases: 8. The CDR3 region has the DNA TGTGCCAGCAGTTACCCAAGACGGACAGGGCCTAACTATGGCTACACCTTC. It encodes CASSYPRRTGPNYGYTF.

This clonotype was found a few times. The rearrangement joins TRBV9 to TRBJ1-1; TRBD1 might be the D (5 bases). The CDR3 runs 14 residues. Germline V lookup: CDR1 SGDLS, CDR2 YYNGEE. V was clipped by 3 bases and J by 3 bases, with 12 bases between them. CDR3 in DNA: TGTGCCAGCAGCGGGGGGGGGGTGGACACTGAAGCTTTCTTT. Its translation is CASSGGGVDTEAFF.

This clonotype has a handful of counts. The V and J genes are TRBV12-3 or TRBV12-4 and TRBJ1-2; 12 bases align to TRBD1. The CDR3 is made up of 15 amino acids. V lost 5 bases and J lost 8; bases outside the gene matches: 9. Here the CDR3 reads CASSPSGTGGGGYTF. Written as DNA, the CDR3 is TGTGCCAGCAGTCCATCCGGGACAGGGGGCGGGGGCTACACCTTC.

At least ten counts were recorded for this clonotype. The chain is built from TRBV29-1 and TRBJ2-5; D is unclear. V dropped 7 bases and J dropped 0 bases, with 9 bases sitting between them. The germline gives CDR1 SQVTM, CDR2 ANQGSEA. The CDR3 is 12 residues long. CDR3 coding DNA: TGCAGCGGCGACGGTCACCAAGAGACCCAGTACTTC. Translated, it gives CSGDGHQETQYF.

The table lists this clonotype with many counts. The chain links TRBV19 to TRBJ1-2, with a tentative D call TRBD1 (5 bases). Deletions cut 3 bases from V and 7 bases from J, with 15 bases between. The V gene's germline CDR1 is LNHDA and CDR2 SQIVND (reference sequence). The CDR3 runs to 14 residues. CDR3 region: CASSIPSTVTGYTF. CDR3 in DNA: TGTGCCAGTAGTATTCCCTCGACAGTCACTGGCTACACCTTC. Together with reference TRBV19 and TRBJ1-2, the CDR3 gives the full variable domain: DGGITQSPKYLFRKEGQNVTLSCEQNLNHDAMYWYRQDPGQGLRLIYYSQIVNDFQKGDIAEGYSVSREKKESFPLTVTSAQKNPTAFYLCASSIPSTVTGYTFGSGTRLTVV.

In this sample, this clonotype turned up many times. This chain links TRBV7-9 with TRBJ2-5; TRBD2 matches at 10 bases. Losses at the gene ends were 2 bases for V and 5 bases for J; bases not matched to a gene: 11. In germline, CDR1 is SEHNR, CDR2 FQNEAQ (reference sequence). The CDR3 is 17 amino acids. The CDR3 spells CASSLTGTSDFGETQYF. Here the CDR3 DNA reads TGTGCCAGCAGCTTAACCGGGACTAGCGATTTCGGGGAGACCCAGTACTTC. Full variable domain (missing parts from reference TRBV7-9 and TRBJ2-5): DTGVSQNPRHKITKRGQNVTFRCDPISEHNRLYWYRQTLGQGPEFLTYFQNEAQLEKSRLLSDRFSAERPKGSFSTLEIQRTEQGDSAMYLCASSLTGTSDFGETQYFGPGTRLLVL.

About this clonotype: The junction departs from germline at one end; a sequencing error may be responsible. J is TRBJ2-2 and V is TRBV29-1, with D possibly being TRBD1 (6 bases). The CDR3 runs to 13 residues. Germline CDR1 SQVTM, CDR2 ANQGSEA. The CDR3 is CSLYSGDTGELSF. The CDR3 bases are TGCAGCCTGTATAGTGGGGACACCGGGGAGCTGTCTTTT.

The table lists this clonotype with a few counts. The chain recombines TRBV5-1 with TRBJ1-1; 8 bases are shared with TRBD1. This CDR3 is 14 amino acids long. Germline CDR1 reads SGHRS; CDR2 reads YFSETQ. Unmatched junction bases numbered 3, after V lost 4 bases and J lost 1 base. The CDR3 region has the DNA TGCGCCAGCAGCAGGGGACAGGAGAACACTGAAGCTTTCTTT. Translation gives CASSRGQENTEAFF.

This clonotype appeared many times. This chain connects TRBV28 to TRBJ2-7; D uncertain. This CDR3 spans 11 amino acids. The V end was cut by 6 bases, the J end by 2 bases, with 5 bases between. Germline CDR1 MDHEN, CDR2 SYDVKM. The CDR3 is CASRDPYEQYF. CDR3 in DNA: TGTGCCAGCAGGGACCCCTACGAGCAGTACTTC. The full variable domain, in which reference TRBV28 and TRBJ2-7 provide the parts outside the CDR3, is DVKVTQSSRYLVKRTGEKVFLECVQDMDHENMFWYRQDPGLGLRLIYFSYDVKMKEKGDIPEGYSVSREKKERFSLILESASTNQTSMYLCASRDPYEQYFGPGTRLTVT.

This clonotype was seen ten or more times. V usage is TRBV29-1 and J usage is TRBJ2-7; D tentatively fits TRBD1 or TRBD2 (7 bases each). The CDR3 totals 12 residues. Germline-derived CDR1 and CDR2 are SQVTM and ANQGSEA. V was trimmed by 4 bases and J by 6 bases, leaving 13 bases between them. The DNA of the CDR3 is TGCAGCGTTGCAGGGGGGGTCGGCGAGCAGTACTTC. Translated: CSVAGGVGEQYF.

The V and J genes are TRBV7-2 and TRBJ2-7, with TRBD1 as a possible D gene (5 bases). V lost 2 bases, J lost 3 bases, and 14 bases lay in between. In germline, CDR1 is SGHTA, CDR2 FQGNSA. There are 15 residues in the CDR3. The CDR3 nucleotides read TGTGCCAGCAGCTTAACCGGGTCCAGGGACTACGAGCAGTACTTC. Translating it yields CASSLTGSRDYEQYF.

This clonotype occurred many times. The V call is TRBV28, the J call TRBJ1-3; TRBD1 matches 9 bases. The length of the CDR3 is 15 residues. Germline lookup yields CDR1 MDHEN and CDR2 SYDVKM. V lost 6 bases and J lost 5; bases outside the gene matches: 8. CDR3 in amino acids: CASRPTGGRRNTIYF. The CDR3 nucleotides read TGTGCCAGCAGACCCACAGGGGGCCGGAGAAACACCATATATTTT.

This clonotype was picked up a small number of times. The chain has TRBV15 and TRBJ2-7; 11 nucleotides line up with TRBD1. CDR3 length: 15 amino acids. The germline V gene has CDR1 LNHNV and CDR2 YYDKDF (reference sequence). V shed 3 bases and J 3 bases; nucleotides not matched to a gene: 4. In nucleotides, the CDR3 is TGTGCCACCAGCAGCAGGACAGGGGGCTTCTACGAGCAGTACTTC. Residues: CATSSRTGGFYEQYF.

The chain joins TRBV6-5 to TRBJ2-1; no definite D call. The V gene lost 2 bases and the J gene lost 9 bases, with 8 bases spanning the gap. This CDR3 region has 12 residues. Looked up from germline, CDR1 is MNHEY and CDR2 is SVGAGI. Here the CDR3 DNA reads TGTGCCAGCAGTTACGGTTGGGCTGAGCAGTTCTTC. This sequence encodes CASSYGWAEQFF.

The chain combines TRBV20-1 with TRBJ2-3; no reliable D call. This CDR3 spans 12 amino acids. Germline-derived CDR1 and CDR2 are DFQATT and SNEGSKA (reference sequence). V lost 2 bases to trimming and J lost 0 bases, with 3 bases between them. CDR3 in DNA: TGCAGTGCTAGAAGCAGCACAGATACGCAGTATTTT. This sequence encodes CSARSSTDTQYF.

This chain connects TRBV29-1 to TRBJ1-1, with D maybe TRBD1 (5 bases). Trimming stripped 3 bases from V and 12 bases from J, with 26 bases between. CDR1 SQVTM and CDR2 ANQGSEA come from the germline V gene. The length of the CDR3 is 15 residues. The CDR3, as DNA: TGCAGCGTTGAGTTGGTTAGGGGTATTCCCCCTGGGACTTTCTTT. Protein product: CSVELVRGIPPGTFF.

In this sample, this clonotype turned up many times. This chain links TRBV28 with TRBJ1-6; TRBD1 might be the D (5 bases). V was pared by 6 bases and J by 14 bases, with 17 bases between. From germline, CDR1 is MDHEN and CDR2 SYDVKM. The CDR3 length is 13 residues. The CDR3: CASRDRFRFTLHF. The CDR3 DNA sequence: TGTGCCAGCAGAGACAGATTTCGCTTCACCCTCCACTTT. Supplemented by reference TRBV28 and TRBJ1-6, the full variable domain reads DVKVTQSSRYLVKRTGEKVFLECVQDMDHENMFWYRQDPGLGLRLIYFSYDVKMKEKGDIPEGYSVSREKKERFSLILESASTNQTSMYLCASRDRFRFTLHFGNGTRLTVT.